This is a list of T cell receptor beta chains from one sample in a study of vaccination effects on CD4 cells after COVID-19. This table comes from immunoSEQ multiplex PCR, and its TCRdb copy is limited to in-frame clones, with some not included. The table records tens of thousands of clones, about three quarters of them present only once. The antigens for these receptors are not known. The sample in question was CD4+ T cells from PBMCs cultured without peptide, obtained before COVID-19 vaccination. These receptors came from a human donor who had a prior SARS-CoV-2 infection. Each CDR3 is given with its conserved first and last residue. D genes are given only for firm matches. Clone size, where shown, is once, few, many, or a class for clones that have expanded.

clone size,D gene,V gene,J gene,CDR3 protein,CDR3 DNA
NA,TRBD2,TRBV2,TRBJ2-3,CASSRTSGLSDTQYF,TGTGCCAGCAGTAGGACTAGCGGGTTGTCAGATACGCAGTATTTT
NA,NA,TRBV18,TRBJ1-2,CASSPPSRAVNYGYTF,TGTGCCAGCTCACCACCGAGTCGGGCGGTGAACTATGGCTACACCTTC
NA,TRBD1,TRBV30,TRBJ2-2,CACYRGPTGELFF,TGTGCCTGTTACAGGGGGCCCACCGGGGAGCTGTTTTTT
NA,TRBD1,TRBV6-5,TRBJ1-1,CASSPTGGHTEAFF,TGTGCCAGCAGTCCGACAGGGGGTCACACTGAAGCTTTCTTT
NA,TRBD1,TRBV18,TRBJ2-1,CASSPYPGQGRYEQFF,TGTGCCAGCTCACCCTACCCCGGACAGGGAAGATATGAGCAGTTCTTC
few,NA,TRBV5-1,TRBJ2-7,CASSPQEVSYEQYF,TGCGCCAGCAGCCCCCAGGAGGTCTCCTACGAGCAGTACTTC
once,TRBD1,TRBV18,TRBJ2-6,CASSTGTGMGANVLTF,TGTGCCAGCTCAACCGGGACAGGGATGGGGGCCAACGTCCTGACTTTC
NA,TRBD2,TRBV7-2,TRBJ2-7,CASSLADSGRIPYEQYF,TGTGCCAGCAGCTTAGCGGACAGCGGGAGGATACCCTACGAGCAGTACTTC
few,NA,TRBV20-1,TRBJ1-5,CSASLGGGQDQPQHF,TGCAGTGCTAGTTTGGGAGGGGGTCAGGATCAGCCCCAGCATTTT
NA,TRBD1,TRBV4-1,TRBJ2-7,CASSHRDRDYEQYF,TGCGCCAGCAGCCACCGGGACAGGGACTACGAGCAGTACTTC
NA,TRBD1,TRBV5-4,TRBJ2-1,CASSLRPTGDNEQFF,TGTGCCAGCAGCTTGCGCCCCACAGGGGACAATGAGCAGTTCTTC
few,NA,TRBV7-2,TRBJ1-1,CASSLSGVGNTEAFF,TGTGCCAGCAGCTTATCAGGGGTGGGAAACACTGAAGCTTTCTTT
NA,NA,TRBV29-1,TRBJ1-3,CSASSGNTIYF,TGCAGCGCTAGCTCTGGAAACACCATATATTTT
few,NA,TRBV19,TRBJ1-6,CASSIGTVPALHF,TGTGCCAGTAGTATAGGAACGGTTCCGGCCCTCCACTTT
NA,NA,TRBV7-9,TRBJ2-1,CAGGTFGGEYNEQFF,TGTGCCGGGGGGACGTTTGGCGGGGAATACAATGAGCAGTTCTTC